The present T cell receptor (beta chain) was sequenced within a study of blood T cell repertoires in COVID-19. Study-level background: From the United States, Italy and Spain came samples of acute and convalescent COVID-19. The cDNA or gDNA used as material had been derived from T cells, B-cell-depleted T cells, or PBMCs.

Original processing methods: Reference gene primer amplification gave estimated nucleated cell counts. This table comes from immunoSEQ multiplex PCR, and its TCRdb copy is limited to in-frame clones, with some not included. V and J calls and clone size are as listed in that table; D and trimming were resolved from the DNA. The table shows some 450,000 clones, with about 91% occurring only once. Seattle enrolled patients during active infection and tracked them longitudinally. CDR1 SGHNT and CDR2 YYREEE come from the germline V gene (reference sequence). With 4 bases removed from V and 5 bases from J, the gap between germline ends came to 13 bases. The CDR3 has 13 residues.

The source of this sequence is a woman aged 45-65 years with COVID-19, enrolled during active disease. The chain uses TRBV5-4 and TRBJ2-7, with D possibly matching TRBD2 (6 bases). Sequencing used peripheral blood. The CDR3 sequence: CASSPGVLDEQYF. CDR3 nucleotides: TGTGCCAGCAGCCCGGGGGTTCTAGACGAGCAGTACTTC.